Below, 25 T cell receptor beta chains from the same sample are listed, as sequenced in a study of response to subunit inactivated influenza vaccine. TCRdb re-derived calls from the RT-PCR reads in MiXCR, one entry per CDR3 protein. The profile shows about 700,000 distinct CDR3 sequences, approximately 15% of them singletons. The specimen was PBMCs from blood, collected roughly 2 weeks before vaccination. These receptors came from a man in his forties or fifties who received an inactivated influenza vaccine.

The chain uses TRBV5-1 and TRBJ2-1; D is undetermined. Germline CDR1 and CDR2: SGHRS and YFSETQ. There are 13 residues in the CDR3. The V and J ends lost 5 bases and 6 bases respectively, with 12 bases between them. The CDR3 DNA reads TGCGCCAGCAGTTTGAGGATATCCAATGAGCAGTTCTTC. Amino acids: CASSLRISNEQFF.

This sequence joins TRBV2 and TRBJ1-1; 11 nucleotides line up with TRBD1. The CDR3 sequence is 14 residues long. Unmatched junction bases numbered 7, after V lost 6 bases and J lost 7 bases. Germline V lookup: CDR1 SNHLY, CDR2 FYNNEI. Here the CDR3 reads CASRVDRGPSEAFF. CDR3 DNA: TGTGCCAGCAGGGTGGACAGGGGGCCGAGTGAAGCTTTCTTT.

CDR3: CASSVGTGYSYEQYF. The CDR3 DNA is TGTGCCAGCAGCGTAGGAACAGGCTACTCCTACGAGCAGTACTTC. The chain uses TRBV9 and TRBJ2-7, with D tentatively TRBD1 (5 bases). The CDR3 totals 15 residues. Germline V gene data show CDR1 as SGDLS and CDR2 as YYNGEE. The V gene lost 0 bases and the J gene lost 0 bases, with 10 bases spanning the gap.

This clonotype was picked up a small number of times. The CDR3: CASSYGEGGPPQHF. CDR3 in DNA: TGTGCCAGCAGTTACGGGGAGGGTGGCCCCCCCCAGCATTTT. The chain combines TRBV6-2 or TRBV6-3 with TRBJ1-5; no reliable D call. Germline values: CDR1 MNHEY, CDR2 SVGEGT. Deletions cut 2 bases from V and 10 bases from J, with 15 bases between. The CDR3 runs 14 residues.

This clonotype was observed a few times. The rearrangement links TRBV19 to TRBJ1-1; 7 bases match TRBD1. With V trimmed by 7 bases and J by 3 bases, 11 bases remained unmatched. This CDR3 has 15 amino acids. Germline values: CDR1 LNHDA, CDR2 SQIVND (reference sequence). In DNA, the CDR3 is TGTGCCAGTACTTCTTGGGGCAGGGGGTACACTGAAGCTTTCTTT. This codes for CASTSWGRGYTEAFF.

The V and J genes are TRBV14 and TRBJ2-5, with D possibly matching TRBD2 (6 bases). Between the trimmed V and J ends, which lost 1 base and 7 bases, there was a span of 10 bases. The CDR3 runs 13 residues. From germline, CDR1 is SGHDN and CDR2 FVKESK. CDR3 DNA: TGTGCCAGCAGCCAAGGAGGTAGCGGGACCCAGTACTTC. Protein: CASSQGGSGTQYF.

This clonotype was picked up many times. For the CDR3, the DNA is TGTGCCAGCAGCGCAGACGTACCCGATACGCAGTATTTT. Its translation: CASSADVPDTQYF. The gene calls are TRBV9 and TRBJ2-3, with no clear D. Germline-derived CDR1 and CDR2 are SGDLS and YYNGEE. The CDR3 is 13 residues long. Trimming removed 3 bases at V and 6 bases at J, with 11 bases between.

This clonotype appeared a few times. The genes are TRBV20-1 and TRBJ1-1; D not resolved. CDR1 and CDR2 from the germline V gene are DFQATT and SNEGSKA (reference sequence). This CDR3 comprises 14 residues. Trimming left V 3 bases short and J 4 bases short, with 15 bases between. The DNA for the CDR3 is TGCAGTGCTAGCTTTAGCATTGGCGGCACTGAAGCTTTCTTT. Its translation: CSASFSIGGTEAFF.

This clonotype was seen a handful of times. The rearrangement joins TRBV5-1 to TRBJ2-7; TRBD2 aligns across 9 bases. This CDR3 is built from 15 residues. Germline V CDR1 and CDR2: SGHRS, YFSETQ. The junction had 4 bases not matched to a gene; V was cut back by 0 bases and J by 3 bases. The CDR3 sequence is CASSLGISGSYEQYF. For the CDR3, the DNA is TGCGCCAGCAGCTTGGGAATTAGCGGGAGCTACGAGCAGTACTTC.

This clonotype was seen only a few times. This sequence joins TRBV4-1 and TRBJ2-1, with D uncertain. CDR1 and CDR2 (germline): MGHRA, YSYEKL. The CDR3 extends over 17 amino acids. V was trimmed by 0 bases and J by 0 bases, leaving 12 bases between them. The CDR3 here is CASSQEPRSSSYNEQFF. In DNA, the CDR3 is TGCGCCAGCAGCCAAGAGCCACGGTCAAGCTCCTACAATGAGCAGTTCTTC.

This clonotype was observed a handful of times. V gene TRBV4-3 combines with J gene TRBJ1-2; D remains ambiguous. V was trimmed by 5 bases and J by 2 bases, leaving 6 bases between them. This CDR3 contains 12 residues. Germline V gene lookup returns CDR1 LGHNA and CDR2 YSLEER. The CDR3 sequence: CASSGPNYGYTF. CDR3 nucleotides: TGCGCCAGCAGCGGGCCAAACTATGGCTACACCTTC.

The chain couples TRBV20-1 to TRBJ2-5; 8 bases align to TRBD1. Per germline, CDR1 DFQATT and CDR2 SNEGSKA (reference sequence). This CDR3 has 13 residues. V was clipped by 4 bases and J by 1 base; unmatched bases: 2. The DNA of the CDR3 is TGCAGTGCTAAGGGACAGGCCCAAGAGACCCAGTACTTC. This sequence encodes CSAKGQAQETQYF.

CDR3 protein: CASSSVGQGSNQPQHF. Written as DNA, the CDR3 is TGTGCCAGCAGCTCAGTGGGACAGGGGAGCAATCAGCCCCAGCATTTT. V usage is TRBV7-2 and J usage is TRBJ1-5, with 10 bases matching TRBD1. CDR1 is SGHTA and CDR2 is FQGNSA in the germline V gene. The CDR3 consists of 16 residues. V shed 4 bases and J 1 base; nucleotides not matched to a gene: 4.

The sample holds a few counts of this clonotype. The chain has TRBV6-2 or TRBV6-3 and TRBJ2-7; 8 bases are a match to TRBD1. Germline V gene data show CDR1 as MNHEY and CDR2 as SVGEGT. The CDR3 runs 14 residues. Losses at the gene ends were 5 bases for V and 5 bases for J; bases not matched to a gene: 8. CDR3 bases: TGTGCCAGCAGTAAGACAGGGGCTTGGAACGAGCAGTACTTC. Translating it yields CASSKTGAWNEQYF.

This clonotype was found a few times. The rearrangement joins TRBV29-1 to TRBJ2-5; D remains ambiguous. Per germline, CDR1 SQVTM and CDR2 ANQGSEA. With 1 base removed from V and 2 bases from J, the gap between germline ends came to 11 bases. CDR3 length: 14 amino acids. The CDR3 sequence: CSVEVPKTQETQYF. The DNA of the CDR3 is TGCAGCGTTGAAGTACCGAAAACACAAGAGACCCAGTACTTC.

CDR3: CATGEDSHYNEQFF. DNA of the CDR3: TGTGCCACGGGGGAGGACAGTCACTACAATGAGCAGTTCTTC. This chain links TRBV10-3 with TRBJ2-1; D may correspond to TRBD1 or TRBD2 (6 bases each). Germline assignment: CDR1 ENHRY and CDR2 SYGVKD. This CDR3 region has 14 residues. Between the trimmed V and J ends, which lost 10 bases and 3 bases, there was a span of 16 bases.

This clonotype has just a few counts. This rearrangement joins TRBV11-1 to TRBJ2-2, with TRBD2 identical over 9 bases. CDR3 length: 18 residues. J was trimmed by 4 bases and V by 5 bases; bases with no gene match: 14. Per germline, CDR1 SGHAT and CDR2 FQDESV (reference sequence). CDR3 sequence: CASSKPPGLALGTGELFF. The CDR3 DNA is TGTGCCAGCAGCAAACCACCGGGACTAGCTCTCGGCACCGGGGAGCTGTTTTTT.

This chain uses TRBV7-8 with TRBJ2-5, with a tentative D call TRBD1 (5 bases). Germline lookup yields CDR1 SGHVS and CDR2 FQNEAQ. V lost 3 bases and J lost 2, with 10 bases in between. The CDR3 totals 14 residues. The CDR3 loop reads CASSFQGGQETQYF. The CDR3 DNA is TGTGCCAGCAGCTTCCAGGGTGGGCAAGAGACCCAGTACTTC. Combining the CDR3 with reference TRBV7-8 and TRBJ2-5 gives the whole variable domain GAGVSQSPRYKVAKRGQDVALRCDPISGHVSLFWYQQALGQGPEFLTYFQNEAQLDKSGLPSDRFFAERPEGSVSTLKIQRTQQEDSAVYLCASSFQGGQETQYFGPGTRLLVL.

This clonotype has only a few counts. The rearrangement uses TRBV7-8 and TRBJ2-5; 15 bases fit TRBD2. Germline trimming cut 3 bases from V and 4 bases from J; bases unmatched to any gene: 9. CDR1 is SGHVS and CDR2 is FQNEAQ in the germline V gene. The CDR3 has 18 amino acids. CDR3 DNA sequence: TGTGCCAGCAGCTTCTTCGCCCGGACTAGCGGGGGGGTAGAGACCCAGTACTTC. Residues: CASSFFARTSGGVETQYF.

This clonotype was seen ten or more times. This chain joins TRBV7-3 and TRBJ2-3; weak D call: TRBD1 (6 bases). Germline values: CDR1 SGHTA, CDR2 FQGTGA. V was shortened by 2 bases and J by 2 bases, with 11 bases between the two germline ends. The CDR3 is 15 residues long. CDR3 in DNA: TGTGCCAGCAGCTTATCCGGGACAAACACAGATACGCAGTATTTT. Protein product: CASSLSGTNTDTQYF.

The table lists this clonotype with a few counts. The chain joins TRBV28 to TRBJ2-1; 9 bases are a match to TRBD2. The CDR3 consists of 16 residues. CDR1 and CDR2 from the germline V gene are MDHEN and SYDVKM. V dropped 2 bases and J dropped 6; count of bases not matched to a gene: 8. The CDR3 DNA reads TGTGCCAGCAGTTTAGGGACTAGCCTTCGAGGCAATGAGCAGTTCTTC. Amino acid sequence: CASSLGTSLRGNEQFF.

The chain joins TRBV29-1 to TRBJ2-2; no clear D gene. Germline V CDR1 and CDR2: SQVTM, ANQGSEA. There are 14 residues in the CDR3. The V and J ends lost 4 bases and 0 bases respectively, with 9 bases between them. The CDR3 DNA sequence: TGCAGCGTTGGAAAGAGTTCGAACACCGGGGAGCTGTTTTTT. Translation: CSVGKSSNTGELFF.

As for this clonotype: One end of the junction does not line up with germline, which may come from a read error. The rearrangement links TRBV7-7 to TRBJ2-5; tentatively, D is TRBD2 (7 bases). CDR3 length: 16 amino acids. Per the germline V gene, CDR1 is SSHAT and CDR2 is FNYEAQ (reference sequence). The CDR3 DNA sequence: TGTGCTAGCAGCTCGGGGGGCCCCTTGTACCAAGAGACCCAGTACTTC. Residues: CASSSGGPLYQETQYF.

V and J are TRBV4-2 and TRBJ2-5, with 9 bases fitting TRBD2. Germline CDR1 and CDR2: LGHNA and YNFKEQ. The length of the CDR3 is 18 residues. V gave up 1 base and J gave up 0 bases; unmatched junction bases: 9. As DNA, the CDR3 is TGTGCCAGCAGCCAAGGGATTTTAGCGGGAGCTTACCAAGAGACCCAGTACTTC. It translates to CASSQGILAGAYQETQYF.

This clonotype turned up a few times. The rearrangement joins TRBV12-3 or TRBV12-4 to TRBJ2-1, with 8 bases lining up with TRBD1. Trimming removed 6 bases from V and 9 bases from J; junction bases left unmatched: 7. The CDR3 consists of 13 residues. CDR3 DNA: TGTGCCAGCAGCCGACAGGGGAGCGGTGAGCAGTTCTTC. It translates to CASSRQGSGEQFF.